Detailed here is one TCR beta chain. The source of the sample is a study of blood T cell repertoires in COVID-19. Across the study: T cells, B-cell-depleted T cells, or PBMCs supplied cDNA or gDNA.

In the authors' workflow: Reference gene primer amplification gave nucleated cell count estimates. Sequencing used immunoSEQ multiplex PCR; TCRdb keeps in-frame clones, though not all of them. For V, J and clone size, that table is used; D and trimming come from the DNA. The sample consists of under 300,000 clones, roughly four fifths of them appearing once. The V gene's germline CDR1 is SNHLY and CDR2 FYNNEI. Trimming at V came to 8 bases and at J to 2 bases, leaving 9 bases not matched to a gene. The CDR3 is made up of 15 amino acids. What was sequenced was peripheral blood. The chain combines TRBV2 with TRBJ1-5, with 7 nucleotides matching TRBD1. This TCR was sampled from a man in his thirties or forties who had recovered from COVID-19. CDR3 protein: CASGTGVDGNQPQHF. The CDR3 nucleotides are TGTGCCAGCGGTACAGGGGTGGATGGCAATCAGCCCCAGCATTTT.